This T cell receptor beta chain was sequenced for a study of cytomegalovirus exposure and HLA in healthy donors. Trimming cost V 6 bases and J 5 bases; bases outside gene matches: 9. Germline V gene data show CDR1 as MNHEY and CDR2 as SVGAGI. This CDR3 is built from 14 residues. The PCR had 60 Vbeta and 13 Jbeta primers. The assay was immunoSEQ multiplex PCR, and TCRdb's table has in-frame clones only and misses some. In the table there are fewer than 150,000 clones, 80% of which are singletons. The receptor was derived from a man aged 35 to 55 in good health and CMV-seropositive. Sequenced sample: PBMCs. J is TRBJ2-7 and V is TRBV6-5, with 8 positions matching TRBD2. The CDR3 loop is CASRGAGGPNEQYF. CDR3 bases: TGTGCCAGCAGAGGTGCGGGGGGCCCCAACGAGCAGTACTTC.